The 7 T cell receptor beta chains below all came from one sample that was sequenced in a study of OX40 agonist ivuxolimab in advanced cancers. Data came from immunoSEQ multiplex PCR; TCRdb stores just in-frame clones and leaves some out. The sample records roughly 27,000 clones, roughly 79% being singletons. The sample in question was CD4+ or CD8+ T cells sorted from blood, obtained in a trial of the OX40 agonist ivuxolimab. These receptors all stem from an adult with an advanced solid tumor such as melanoma, head and neck, liver or kidney cancer.

The chain links TRBV6-5 to TRBJ2-7, with a tentative D call TRBD1 (5 bases). Germline CDR1 is MNHEY and CDR2 is SVGAGI. V dropped 6 bases and J dropped 1 base, with 10 bases sitting between them. This CDR3 region has 13 residues. For the CDR3, the DNA is TGTGCCAGCAGCCCTAGACAGTCCTACGAGCAGTACTTC. As protein: CASSPRQSYEQYF.

This rearrangement joins TRBV28 to TRBJ1-2; unclear D gene. Germline values: CDR1 MDHEN, CDR2 SYDVKM. The CDR3 runs 13 residues. V was clipped by 5 bases and J by 1 base, with 8 bases between them. The CDR3 nucleotides read TGTGCCAGCAGTCCACAGATTAACTATGGCTACACCTTC. Its protein product is CASSPQINYGYTF.

The rearrangement joins TRBV6-9 to TRBJ2-1; TRBD2 agrees at 11 bases. This CDR3 contains 16 residues. Germline CDR1 is MNHGY and CDR2 is SVAAGI. V lost 5 bases to trimming and J lost 6 bases; unmatched junction nucleotides: 9. The CDR3 DNA follows: TGTGCCAGCAGTCGGCGCTCTAGCGGGAGGAGCAATGAGCAGTTCTTC. Encoded protein: CASSRRSSGRSNEQFF.

This chain connects TRBV5-1 to TRBJ1-5; no definite D call. The CDR3 sequence is 14 residues long. The germline CDR1 and CDR2 sequences are SGHRS and YFSETQ. Trimming left V 3 bases short and J 2 bases short, with 9 bases between. The CDR3 region is CASSSAGGNQPQHF. CDR3 nucleotide sequence: TGCGCCAGCAGCTCGGCAGGCGGCAATCAGCCCCAGCATTTT.

The V gene is TRBV19, the J gene TRBJ1-6, with D unclear. The CDR3 loop spans 13 amino acids. The germline V gene encodes CDR1 LNHDA and CDR2 SQIVND (reference sequence). Deletions cut 5 bases from V and 6 bases from J, with 8 bases between. CDR3 in amino acids: CASSHQFNSPLHF. The CDR3 coding sequence is TGTGCCAGTAGTCATCAATTTAATTCACCCCTCCACTTT.

The V call is TRBV11-2, the J call TRBJ1-1; TRBD1 agrees at 9 bases. This CDR3 comprises 17 residues. Trimming cost V 3 bases and J 4 bases; bases outside gene matches: 12. Germline assignment: CDR1 SGHAT and CDR2 FQNNGV. The CDR3 DNA sequence: TGTGCCAGCAGCTTGGGGGGGGACAGGGACTTAGGCACTGAAGCTTTCTTT. Translated: CASSLGGDRDLGTEAFF.

The chain has TRBV5-8 and TRBJ2-5; 9 nucleotides align to TRBD1. CDR1 SGHTS and CDR2 YDEGEE come from the germline V gene. CDR3 size: 14 residues. The V gene end was trimmed by 3 bases and the J gene end by 1 base; junction bases not matched to a gene: 1. CDR3 DNA: TGTGCCAGCAGCTCGGGACAGGGCCAAGAGACCCAGTACTTC. The encoded protein is CASSSGQGQETQYF.